This TCR beta chain was retrieved from a study of metastatic and nonmetastatic thyroid tumors. Study as a whole: Repertoire data that came from the blood and tumor or nodule tissue of malignant and benign thyroid patients were compared.

Whole-study findings and limits: It was reportedly found that TCR beta diversity was significantly higher in malignant thyroid tumors than in benign nodules, a difference seen in both blood and tumor samples.

Relative to its sample, this clone is medium-sized (0.01 to 0.1%). Its antigen remains unidentified. No treatment had been given to any patient before thyroid surgery. Trimming left V 7 bases short and J 4 bases short, with 17 bases between. Germline CDR1 and CDR2: MDHEN and SYDVKM. The CDR3 has 14 amino acids. Authors' data handling: A papillary thyroid cancer distant-metastasis classifier was built from CDR3 differences across clinicopathological groups. TCRdb re-analyzed the PCR reads using MiXCR. TCRdb, not the original authors, processed these V and J calls. The table records about 22,000 clones, more than 15% of them present only once.

This sequence was found in a male donor with papillary thyroid cancer or a benign thyroid nodule (not recorded which). Some clones in this sample may be carry-over from other donors' samples. This rearrangement joins TRBV28 to TRBJ2-7; D unresolved. Sample: adjacent normal tissue. The CDR3 DNA reads TGTGCCAGCACAGACTCGACTGAAAGTTACGAGCAGTACGTC. Amino acids: CASTDSTESYEQYV.